The 28 T cell receptor beta chains reported below all come from one sample, sequenced in a study of response to subunit inactivated influenza vaccine. TCRdb called the RT-PCR reads again in MiXCR, with one record for every CDR3 protein. Of 530,000 or so distinct CDR3 sequences in the sample, around 25% were seen once. The sequencing used CD4+ T cells sorted from PBMCs, collected approximately 5 days after vaccination. The receptors stem from a man aged 45-65 years who received an inactivated influenza vaccine.

In this sample, this clonotype turned up a few times. The rearrangement links TRBV5-1 to TRBJ2-3; perhaps D is TRBD1 or TRBD2 (5 bases each). The V end lost 7 bases, the J end lost 1 base, and 16 bases lay between the germline ends. Germline V gene sequence: CDR1 SGHRS, CDR2 YFSETQ. The CDR3 totals 15 residues. The DNA for the CDR3 is TGCGCCAGCGTCCGCGGAGTGGGGGGCACAGATACGCAGTATTTT. Protein sequence: CASVRGVGGTDTQYF.

The chain joins TRBV10-3 to TRBJ1-2; tentatively, D is TRBD1 (5 bases). Trimming removed 0 bases at V and 4 bases at J, with 12 bases between. The CDR3 has 15 amino acids. From germline, CDR1 is ENHRY and CDR2 SYGVKD. In DNA form, the CDR3 reads TGTGCCATCAGTGAGTCCCGGGACGGTCTCTATGGCTACACCTTC. Translated, it gives CAISESRDGLYGYTF.

The J gene is TRBJ1-1, the V gene TRBV5-1; 7 bases match TRBD1. This CDR3 is built from 15 residues. CDR1 SGHRS and CDR2 YFSETQ come from the germline V gene. J gave up 5 bases and V 4 bases, and 11 bases lay outside the gene matches. The CDR3 here is CASSRSRQGLTEAFF. CDR3 sequence (DNA): TGCGCCAGCAGCCGGTCCCGACAGGGCTTGACTGAAGCTTTCTTT.

The chain employs TRBV18 and TRBJ1-1; no definite D call. Germline assignment: CDR1 KGHSH and CDR2 LQKENI. There are 15 residues in the CDR3. The ends were cut back, 3 bases at V and 8 bases at J, with 19 bases in the middle. CDR3 bases: TGTGCCAGCTCACCTTTCGAGCGAGTTGGGCCCGAAGCTTTCTTT. Translation: CASSPFERVGPEAFF.

This chain joins TRBV7-2 and TRBJ2-3, with 8 bases aligning to TRBD2. CDR1 and CDR2 from the germline V gene are SGHTA and FQGNSA. This CDR3 is built from 15 residues. V lost 5 bases to trimming and J lost 4 bases; unmatched junction nucleotides: 8. The CDR3 DNA sequence: TGTGCCAGCAGCCCGGGACGGGGGGGCTCAGATACGCAGTATTTT. Its protein product is CASSPGRGGSDTQYF.

This chain joins TRBV4-2 and TRBJ2-1, with TRBD2 identical over 12 bases. From germline, CDR1 is LGHNA and CDR2 YNFKEQ. The junction had 4 bases not matched to a gene; V was cut back by 4 bases and J by 0 bases. This CDR3 comprises 17 residues. As DNA, the CDR3 is TGTGCCAGCAGCCCTAGCGGGGGGGCCTACTCCTACAATGAGCAGTTCTTC. Its translation is CASSPSGGAYSYNEQFF.

This clonotype was recorded once. The rearrangement uses TRBV20-1 and TRBJ2-3; TRBD1 aligns across 8 bases. Germline values: CDR1 DFQATT, CDR2 SNEGSKA (reference sequence). This CDR3 has 16 residues. The trim removed 2 bases at V and 0 bases at J, leaving 7 bases unmatched. This CDR3 reads CSARSGGLGSTDTQYF. The CDR3 nucleotides read TGCAGTGCTAGATCAGGGGGCTTGGGTAGCACAGATACGCAGTATTTT.

This clonotype was seen only a few times. The rearrangement uses TRBV24-1 and TRBJ2-3; 7 positions agree with TRBD1. CDR1 and CDR2 (germline): KGHDR, SFDVKD. This CDR3 region has 14 residues. V trimming: 8 bases; J trimming: 2 bases; junction bases outside the gene matches: 6. The CDR3 coding sequence is TGTGCCACCAAGGGGACAGACAACACAGATACGCAGTATTTT. Translation gives CATKGTDNTDTQYF.

Turning to this clonotype: It may be a read error: a sequence one base away is much more abundant. The chain couples TRBV15 to TRBJ2-7; TRBD1 is a possible D gene (6 bases). This CDR3 region has 14 residues. Germline CDR1 LNHNV, CDR2 YYDKDF (reference sequence). V was shortened by 1 base and J by 6 bases, with 13 bases between the two germline ends. The CDR3, as DNA: TGTGCCACCAGCAGAGCACAGGGATCGGTCGAGCAGTACTTC. Its translation is CATSRAQGSVEQYF. Full variable domain (missing parts from reference TRBV15 and TRBJ2-7): DAMVIQNPRYQVTQFGKPVTLSCSQTLNHNVMYWYQQKSSQAPKLLFHYYDKDFNNEADTPDNFQSRRPNTSFCFLDIRSPGLGDTAMYLCATSRAQGSVEQYFGPGTRLTVT.

This clonotype was counted a few times. The J gene is TRBJ2-1, the V gene TRBV29-1, with D maybe TRBD1 (5 bases). The ends were cut back, 5 bases at V and 4 bases at J, with 12 bases in the middle. The CDR3 loop spans 13 amino acids. Germline assignment: CDR1 SQVTM and CDR2 ANQGSEA. The CDR3 DNA is TGCAGCGTTCATGGCAGGGCATACAATGAGCAGTTCTTC. Amino acids: CSVHGRAYNEQFF.

The chain links TRBV7-9 to TRBJ1-4; no clear D gene. The CDR3 is 12 amino acids. Germline CDR1 and CDR2: SEHNR and FQNEAQ (reference sequence). V was pared by 5 bases and J by 7 bases, with 8 bases between. CDR3: CASSLLAEKLFF. Here the CDR3 DNA reads TGTGCCAGCAGCCTCCTAGCTGAAAAACTGTTTTTT.

At least ten counts were recorded for this clonotype. The chain couples TRBV7-8 to TRBJ1-1, with 8 nucleotides matching TRBD1. With 1 base clipped from V and 7 bases from J, the junction kept 8 bases outside the gene matches. CDR1 SGHVS and CDR2 FQNEAQ come from the germline V gene. The length of the CDR3 is 15 residues. The CDR3 loop reads CASSLGQGMDIEAFF. In DNA, the CDR3 is TGTGCCAGCAGCTTAGGACAGGGGATGGATATTGAAGCTTTCTTT.

The chain carries TRBV20-1 and TRBJ2-7; the D gene is possibly TRBD2 (5 bases). This CDR3 spans 14 amino acids. Germline V gives CDR1 DFQATT, CDR2 SNEGSKA (reference sequence). Trimming shortened V by 3 bases and J by 1 base, and 13 bases separated the two germline ends. CDR3 loop: CSARPSGSSYEQYF. CDR3 nucleotide sequence: TGCAGTGCTAGGCCAAGCGGATCATCCTACGAGCAGTACTTC.

This chain joins TRBV12-3 or TRBV12-4 and TRBJ1-6; possible D gene TRBD1, 6 bases. This CDR3 is 14 amino acids long. With 3 bases removed from V and 7 bases from J, the gap between germline ends came to 10 bases. The CDR3 here is CASSFGQLNSPLHF. CDR3 nucleotides: TGTGCCAGCAGTTTTGGACAGCTAAATTCACCCCTCCACTTT.

This clonotype has just a few counts. The chain combines TRBV5-1 with TRBJ1-6; weak D call: TRBD1 (5 bases). V was clipped by 6 bases and J by 7 bases, with 17 bases between them. This CDR3 has 15 amino acids. Germline V gene sequence: CDR1 SGHRS, CDR2 YFSETQ. Written as DNA, the CDR3 is TGCGCCAGCAAACCCGCCTGGGGCAGAAATTCACCCCTCCACTTT. Its protein product is CASKPAWGRNSPLHF.

This clonotype was recorded a few times. The chain joins TRBV20-1 to TRBJ1-2; TRBD1 agrees at 8 bases. The CDR3 is made up of 14 amino acids. Germline V gene data show CDR1 as DFQATT and CDR2 as SNEGSKA (reference sequence). The V gene end was trimmed by 0 bases and the J gene end by 8 bases; junction bases not matched to a gene: 8. The CDR3 nucleotides read TGCAGTGCTAGAGACCGACAGGGGCGTCTGGGCTACACCTTC. Translated: CSARDRQGRLGYTF.

This clonotype was counted between two and nine times. This chain connects TRBV4-1 to TRBJ2-7; weak D call: TRBD1 (6 bases). Between the trimmed V and J ends, which lost 1 base and 1 base, there was a span of 14 bases. Per the germline V gene, CDR1 is MGHRA and CDR2 is YSYEKL. CDR3 length: 16 amino acids. CDR3 amino acids: CASSQAQPQGSYEQYF. The CDR3 coding sequence is TGCGCCAGCAGCCAAGCCCAGCCGCAGGGGTCCTACGAGCAGTACTTC.

The rearrangement links TRBV2 to TRBJ2-2; no definite D call. Germline V gene lookup returns CDR1 SNHLY and CDR2 FYNNEI. This CDR3 contains 15 residues. V lost 6 bases to trimming and J lost 0 bases, with 11 bases between them. The CDR3 spells CASRRLTANTGELFF. CDR3 coding DNA: TGTGCCAGCAGGAGGCTTACCGCGAACACCGGGGAGCTGTTTTTT.

V gene TRBV24-1 combines with J gene TRBJ2-1; D remains unclear. Per the germline V gene, CDR1 is KGHDR and CDR2 is SFDVKD. The length of the CDR3 is 15 residues. Deletions cut 0 bases from V and 3 bases from J, with 8 bases between. This CDR3 reads CATSDLGSDYNEQFF. As DNA, the CDR3 is TGTGCCACCAGTGATTTGGGGTCAGACTACAATGAGCAGTTCTTC.

This sequence joins TRBV12-3 or TRBV12-4 and TRBJ1-5; D unclear. This CDR3 is 13 amino acids long. V was shortened by 5 bases and J by 2 bases, with 7 bases between the two germline ends. The CDR3 sequence is CASSGVRNQPQHF. As DNA, the CDR3 is TGTGCCAGCAGTGGGGTTCGCAATCAGCCCCAGCATTTT.

The rearrangement uses TRBV2 and TRBJ1-5; no definite D call. Germline-derived CDR1 and CDR2 are SNHLY and FYNNEI. Trimming shortened V by 5 bases and J by 7 bases, and 15 bases separated the two germline ends. This CDR3 is 14 amino acids long. In nucleotides, the CDR3 is TGTGCCAGCAGTCCGGCAGGAGCTGGGCAGCCCCAGCATTTT. Protein sequence: CASSPAGAGQPQHF.

This clonotype was observed a few times. The genes are TRBV6-1 and TRBJ2-1; TRBD1 matches at 9 bases. Trimming took 5 bases from V and 3 from J; bases not matched to a gene: 5. CDR1 and CDR2 (germline): MNHNS, SASEGT. There are 15 residues in the CDR3. The CDR3 nucleotides are TGTGCCAGCAGTCCCGGGACAGGGTTCTACAATGAGCAGTTCTTC. It yields the protein CASSPGTGFYNEQFF.

Note on this clonotype: A read error may account for a junction end that differs from germline. V gene TRBV3-1 combines with J gene TRBJ2-5; a weak D match, TRBD2 (5 bases). Germline V gene sequence: CDR1 LGHDT, CDR2 YNNKEL (reference sequence). This CDR3 spans 14 amino acids. DNA of the CDR3: TGTGCCAGCATCCAAGAGAAGGGAGTAGAGACCCAGTACTTC. This sequence encodes CASIQEKGVETQYF.

The chain couples TRBV20-1 to TRBJ2-6, with unresolved D. Per germline, CDR1 DFQATT and CDR2 SNEGSKA (reference sequence). This CDR3 region has 14 residues. V was trimmed by 5 bases and J by 1 base, leaving 9 bases between them. This CDR3 reads CSALQISGANVLTF. The CDR3 coding sequence is TGCAGTGCTTTACAGATTTCTGGGGCCAACGTCCTGACTTTC.

This clonotype was observed at least ten times. V usage is TRBV6-5 and J usage is TRBJ2-3, with 12 bases lining up with TRBD2. Germline V gives CDR1 MNHEY, CDR2 SVGAGI. The CDR3 is made up of 17 amino acids. Trimming took 4 bases from V and 3 from J; bases not matched to a gene: 8. CDR3 in DNA: TGTGCCAGCAGTTCCTTCCGACTAGCGGGAGTTACAGATACGCAGTATTTT. This encodes CASSSFRLAGVTDTQYF.

This clonotype occurred a few times. V is TRBV4-3 and J is TRBJ2-1, with no clear D. The CDR3 extends over 13 amino acids. V lost 0 bases to trimming and J lost 3 bases, with 3 bases between them. Germline values: CDR1 LGHNA, CDR2 YSLEER. The CDR3 is CASSQEGYNEQFF. The CDR3, as DNA: TGCGCCAGCAGCCAAGAAGGCTACAATGAGCAGTTCTTC.

The chain is built from TRBV12-2 and TRBJ2-3; the table's D call, TRBD1, was not checked against the DNA. TRBV12-2 is a pseudogene. This CDR3 is built from 12 residues. CDR3 loop: CASRPRRDTQYF. The CDR3 region has the DNA TGTGCAAGTCGCCCCCGGCGTGATACGCAGTATTTT.

This clonotype has only a few counts. The chain combines TRBV29-1 with TRBJ1-4; D may be TRBD1 (6 bases). V lost 4 bases, J lost 1 base, and 10 bases lay in between. This CDR3 has 14 residues. Germline V CDR1 and CDR2: SQVTM, ANQGSEA. The CDR3 region has the DNA TGCAGCGTTGGAGAGGGGGTAACTAATGAAAAACTGTTTTTT. Translating it yields CSVGEGVTNEKLFF.